A single sample is the source of the 5 T cell receptor beta chains below, sequenced in a study of CD8+CD57+ T cells in acquired aplastic anemia. Flow cytometry had shown expanded CD8+CD57+ cells in the patients chosen for sequencing. Genomic DNA acted as the template from which TCR beta VDJ combination and CDR3 sequence profiling were carried out. Each CDR3 protein gets one entry after TCRdb re-called the reads with MiXCR. The repertoire consists of around 170,000 distinct CDR3 sequences, with roughly 50% occurring once and the leading ten covering roughly 3.2%. Sequenced sample: sorted CD4+, CD8+, or CD8+CD57+ T cells (not recorded which) from PBMCs. These receptors all stem from a human donor with aplastic anemia.

The gene calls are TRBV7-9 and TRBJ2-7, with D unclear. Germline CDR1 reads SEHNR; CDR2 reads FQNEAQ (reference sequence). This CDR3 is built from 12 residues. The V end was cut by 5 bases, the J end by 6 bases, with 11 bases between. The CDR3 region has the DNA TGTGCCAGCAGCCTAGTTAGTACCGAGCAGTACTTC. This codes for CASSLVSTEQYF.

The rearrangement uses TRBV20-1 and TRBJ2-1; D ambiguous. V lost 6 bases, J lost 9 bases, and 15 bases lay in between. The germline V gene encodes CDR1 DFQATT and CDR2 SNEGSKA (reference sequence). This CDR3 spans 12 amino acids. CDR3 region: CSAIGPGGEQFF. CDR3 nucleotides: TGCAGTGCCATCGGGCCAGGCGGTGAGCAGTTCTTC.

This clonotype has a handful of counts. The chain couples TRBV29-1 to TRBJ2-6; weak D call: TRBD2 (5 bases). V was clipped by 6 bases and J by 0 bases, with 6 bases between them. The germline V gene has CDR1 SQVTM and CDR2 ANQGSEA. The CDR3 covers 13 residues. CDR3 DNA sequence: TGCAGCGTAGGGAGCTCTGGGGCCAACGTCCTGACTTTC. Translating it yields CSVGSSGANVLTF.

The V and J genes are TRBV12-3 or TRBV12-4 and TRBJ1-6, with 7 positions matching TRBD1. CDR3 length equals 14 residues. With V trimmed by 3 bases and J by 11 bases, 7 bases remained unmatched. The CDR3, as DNA: TGTGCCAGCAGTTTGACAGGGACGGTTCCACCCCTCCACTTT. It translates to CASSLTGTVPPLHF.

This clonotype showed up many times. The rearrangement uses TRBV19 and TRBJ1-5; D ambiguous. The germline V and J ends were trimmed by 6 bases and 3 bases, with 12 bases remaining between them. The CDR3 runs to 14 residues. Looked up from germline, CDR1 is LNHDA and CDR2 is SQIVND (reference sequence). Written as DNA, the CDR3 is TGTGCCAGTAGGATCCCAGACAACAATCAGCCCCAGCATTTT. It yields the protein CASRIPDNNQPQHF.